This T cell receptor beta chain was identified during a study of blood T cell repertoires in COVID-19. The overall study: COVID-19 samples collected from the United States, Italy and Spain covered acute and convalescent phases. PBMCs, B-cell-depleted T cells, or T cells provided the cDNA or gDNA that made up the material.

The CDR3 runs to 14 residues. CDR1 and CDR2 from the germline V gene are MGHRA and YSYEKL. The ends were cut back, 7 bases at V and 4 bases at J, with 16 bases in the middle. As processed by the authors: Quantification of nucleated cells was approximated via reference gene primer amplification. Measured with immunoSEQ multiplex PCR; TCRdb has only the in-frame clones, and not every one. Clonal size and the V and J genes are those of that table, whereas D and trimming came from the DNA. The top ten hold 3.5% to 5.5% of the sample, which has about 91,000 clones, approximately 90% seen once. The sample taken for sequencing was peripheral blood. This chain connects TRBV4-1 to TRBJ1-1; maybe TRBD1 (6 bases). The receptor was isolated from a man aged 70-80 years with acute or convalescent COVID-19. CDR3 loop: CASKQEGGFTEAFF. As DNA, the CDR3 is TGCGCCAGCAAACAAGAGGGGGGATTCACTGAAGCTTTCTTT.